Sequencing of this TCR beta chain was carried out in a study of spatial heterogeneity in lung cancer. Study summary: More beta-chain than alpha-chain sequences were consistently detected.

CDR1 and CDR2 from the germline V gene are MGHRA and YSYEKL. There are 15 residues in the CDR3. Points on this clonotype: A junction boundary mismatches the germline segment, possibly from a read error.

The time point is: sample taken at primary tumor resection. Tumor, nontumor lung or frozen PBMC supplied whole RNA, sequenced without sorting. In TCRdb, the 5' RACE reads were re-called with MiXCR into one record per CDR3 protein. The table has tens of thousands of distinct CDR3 sequences, roughly 7% seen once; the top ten hold approximately 2.9%. The chain joins TRBV4-1 to TRBJ1-2; D is uncertain. The specimen was PBMCs, collected at surgery. This clonotype originated in a female donor with early-stage non-small cell lung cancer. The CDR3, as DNA: TGCGCCAGCAGTCAAGAGGAACAGCGAAACTATGGCTACACCTTC. Residues: CASSQEEQRNYGYTF.